This TCR beta chain is drawn from a study of T cell repertoires in cytomegalovirus infection. Study at large: Recently described HLA-C-restricted plus well-studied HLA-B-restricted CMV epitopes were used.

Turning to this clonotype: Its cognate antigen is unknown.

MiXCR was run by TCRdb on the reads, yielding one entry per CDR3 protein. The table lists about 900,000 distinct CDR3 sequences, about 33% of them singletons. V was cut by 4 bases and J by 3 bases, with 4 bases left in between. CDR1 is MNHEY and CDR2 is SMNVEV in the germline V gene (reference sequence). The CDR3 loop spans 13 amino acids. The sequencing here drew on cultured CD8+ T cells from PBMCs, taken from culture after CMV antigen stimulation. This clonotype was sampled from a human donor in good health (CMV status not recorded). Some clones in this sample may be carry-over from other donors' samples. The rearrangement uses TRBV27 and TRBJ1-6, with no clear D. CDR3 sequence (DNA): TGTGCCAGCAGTTCGCTCTATAATTCACCCCTCCACTTT. Translating it yields CASSSLYNSPLHF.